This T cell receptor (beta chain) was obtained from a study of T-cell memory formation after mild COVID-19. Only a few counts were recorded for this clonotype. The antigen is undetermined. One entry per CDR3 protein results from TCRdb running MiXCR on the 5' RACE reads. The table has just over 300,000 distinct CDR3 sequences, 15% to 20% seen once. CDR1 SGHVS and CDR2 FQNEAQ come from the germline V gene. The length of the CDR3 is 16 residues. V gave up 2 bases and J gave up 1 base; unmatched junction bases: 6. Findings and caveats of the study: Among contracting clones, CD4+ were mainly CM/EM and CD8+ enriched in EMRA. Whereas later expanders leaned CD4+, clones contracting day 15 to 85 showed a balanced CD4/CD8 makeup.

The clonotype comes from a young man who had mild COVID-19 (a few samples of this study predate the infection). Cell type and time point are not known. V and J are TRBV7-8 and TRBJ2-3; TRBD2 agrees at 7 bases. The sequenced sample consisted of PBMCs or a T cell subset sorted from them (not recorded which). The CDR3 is CASSLPGGTGTDTQYF. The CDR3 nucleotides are TGTGCCAGCAGCTTACCGGGGGGAACGGGCACAGATACGCAGTATTTT.